This TCR beta chain was observed in a study of T cells in Graves' hyperthyroidism and ophthalmopathy. The study, taken as a whole, reports: The model foresaw ophthalmopathy a median around 6 months prior to onset.

Stability of Graves' hyperthyroidism was defined as absent ophthalmopathy progression within 18 months. Diagnoses were established using clinical symptoms, serum thyroxine and TRAb, thyroid ultrasound and orbital computed tomography. The V gene's germline CDR1 is SGHDN and CDR2 FVKESK. The CDR3 covers 15 residues. With 2 bases removed from V and 2 bases from J, the gap between germline ends came to 11 bases. This clonotype was found many times. What it recognizes is unknown. Amplified TCR beta CDR3 regions derived from RNA transcripts. First-round RT-PCR of the TCR CDR3 relied on the HTBI primer set. TCRdb passed the multiplex PCR reads through MiXCR, listing each CDR3 protein once. The sample holds around 580,000 distinct CDR3 sequences, over 15% seen once.

Sequences were obtained from blood. This TCR was sampled from a woman under 30 with Graves' hyperthyroidism. The chain has TRBV14 and TRBJ2-3; D not resolved. The CDR3 here is CASSQFGGTTDTQYF. Here the CDR3 DNA reads TGTGCCAGCAGCCAATTCGGCGGAACCACAGATACGCAGTATTTT.